Below, one T cell receptor beta chain is given with its context. This clonotype was seen many times. The antigen it binds to is not known. No qualities accompany the bases; no much larger clone lies one base away. The germline V gene provides CDR1 ENHRY and CDR2 SYGVKD. V is reduced by 3 bases and J by 5 bases, leaving a spacing of 10 bases between them. Spanning cysteine to phenylalanine, the CDR3 consists of 13 amino acids. The kept DNA is CDR3 alone, 39 bases in frame from the first base. Graves' hyperthyroidism was defined as stable when no progression to ophthalmopathy occurred over 18 months of follow-up. Hyperthyroidism patients were aged 18 to 65 years and newly diagnosed, with disease duration of less than 2 months. Exclusion was applied to patients with uncontrolled infections, other autoimmune diseases, pregnancy or lactation. Diagnoses were established on the basis of clinical symptoms, serum thyroxine and TRAb, thyroid ultrasound, and orbital computed tomography. PBMCs were separated from approximately 9.9 ml of fresh peripheral blood using Ficoll-Paque density gradient centrifugation. Trizol reagent was used to extract total RNA, and RNA quality was then checked on an Agilent 2100 Bioanalyzer.

The data were obtained in a study of T cells in Graves' hyperthyroidism and ophthalmopathy (dated 2019 in TCRdb). For context, the study as a whole: Peripheral blood samples were taken at initial diagnosis, before any treatment was given. To identify distinguishing TCR V-J signatures, a discovery cohort of some 100 patients was used, comprising some 45 with Graves' ophthalmopathy and approximately 57 with stable Graves' hyperthyroidism. Prospective prediction of ophthalmopathy was tested in an independent validation cohort of fewer than 20 hyperthyroidism patients and some 17 patients who later progressed to ophthalmopathy. The 95 to 100 discovery patients were randomly divided into training and test sets at a 7:3 ratio. In addition, the study compared T-cell repertoires in thyroid tissue and in blood from six Graves' hyperthyroidism patients. Once sampling was done, hyperthyroidism patients were given methimazole at a starting dose of 30 mg daily, whereas ophthalmopathy patients were given high-dose intravenous methylprednisolone. According to the paper, TCR Vbeta CDR3 sequencing was carried out on some 140 peripheral blood samples, which came from fewer than 50 ophthalmopathy, approximately 78 hyperthyroidism and roughly 17 progressor patients.

TCR beta CDR3 regions were amplified from RNA transcripts. The TCR CDR3 was subjected to a first round of RT-PCR using the HTBI primer set and the Qiagen OneStep RT-PCR kit. The libraries were constructed in a second round of multiplex PCR and then size-selected and purified. Libraries were sequenced paired-end with 100 bp reads on an Illumina HiSeq2000. As for the authors' bioinformatics: SOAPnuke was used to process the raw data, with reads discarded if the reads contained adapters or uncalled bases, had a mean Phred below 15, or lacked an exact constant-primer or identifier match. High-quality paired reads were merged with COPE v1.2.5, and unique nucleotide sequences were defined as clonotypes. MiTCR v1.1 was used to align the clonotypes against IMGT TRBV, TRBD and TRBJ reference segments. The analysis included only V-J combinations with a frequency above 0.0001, which together covered 99% to 99.2% of the repertoires. The TCS score was defined as F50 (clonal expansion) divided by E x V (chaos), with BLOSUM62-based TCRdist calculated between CDR3 peptides within each V-J. Welch's t-statistics and random forest reduced 514 V-J features to 10 to 15, which were used in a naive Bayes classifier (R e1071). TCRdb passed the public sequencing reads through fastp at Q25 and MiXCR, retaining productive beta sequences. Rows with one shared CDR3 protein collapse into an entry with the most common genes and DNA. TCRdb, rather than the study authors, made the V and J calls. This sample lists 100,000 to 130,000 distinct CDR3 sequences; approximately 15% were detected once. The ten largest clones add up to around two fifths of the sample.

Points the paper makes about the study in general: Most expanded thyroid clonotypes (frequency above 0.001) were also detected in blood, suggesting blood repertoires may reflect thyroid immune responses. A 13 V-J signature model separated ophthalmopathy from stable hyperthyroidism, with nearly 90% sensitivity and 81.08% specificity in cross-validation and 80%/75% in testing. No statistical method was used to set the sample size in advance, and investigators knew the group allocation. In validation, progression to ophthalmopathy was predicted by the model with about 70% sensitivity and approximately 78% specificity, a median of 6.5 months before onset.

The rearranged chain carries TRBV10-3 and TRBJ2-5; the D gene is possibly TRBD1 or TRBD2, with 6 bases matching each. This receptor was identified in a woman aged 50 to 60 with Graves' hyperthyroidism. The specimen sequenced was blood. The CDR3 protein: CAISDGGGETQYF. The DNA sequence is TGTGCCATCAGTGACGGAGGGGGGGAGACCCAGTACTTC.